This T cell receptor beta chain was captured by sequencing in a study of regulatory T cells in long-lasting Graves disease. The study's findings and limits: Among the persistent patients, about 3,000 public clonotypes were shared, more than the 950 to 1,000 shared among new patients.

This clonotype showed up many times. What it binds is not known. Trimming took 3 bases from V and 4 from J; bases not matched to a gene: 2. The germline V gene encodes CDR1 GTSNPN and CDR2 SVGIG (reference sequence). This CDR3 has 13 residues. Specified time point: newly diagnosed GD, antithyroid drugs for less than 3 months. The authors made the TCR library using RNA they extracted from PBMCs. TCR beta libraries were built with iRepertoire HTBI primers and Arm-PCR of CDR3 regions. From the multiplex PCR reads, TCRdb called clonotypes with MiXCR, one entry per CDR3 protein. Among about 540,000 distinct CDR3 sequences listed, less than 15% were seen once. These records were also assigned to another study, of T cells in Graves' hyperthyroidism and ophthalmopathy. In that study: Lactation, pregnancy, other autoimmune disease or uncontrolled infection led to exclusion of patients.

Sequencing was performed on peripheral blood mononuclear cells (PBMCs), taken at new diagnosis, from a patient treated with antithyroid drugs. This rearrangement joins TRBV30 to TRBJ2-7, with 11 bases fitting TRBD2. This sequence was found in a man aged 30 to 39 with Graves disease. This CDR3 is CAWRGLAEYEQYF. The DNA of the CDR3 is TGTGCCTGGAGGGGACTAGCGGAATACGAGCAGTACTTC. The complete variable domain, with remaining parts taken from reference TRBV30 and TRBJ2-7, reads SQTIHQWPATLVQPVGSPLSLECTVEGTSNPNLYWYRQAAGRGLQLLFYSVGIGQISSEVPQNLSASRPQDRQFILSSKKLLLSDSGFYLCAWRGLAEYEQYFGPGTRLTVT.